The next 14 T cell receptor beta chains were all read from a single sample in a study of CD8+ T cells in alopecia areata. As to treatment: oral pan-JAK inhibitor, 5-10 mg twice daily. Extracted from the samples, RNA was reverse transcribed into cDNA to serve as the sequencing template. Assay used: immunoSEQ multiplex PCR; TCRdb lists only in-frame clones, some missing. The table records some 150,000 clones, 86% of them present only once. Source: CD8+ T cells sorted from blood, taken at week 4, from a patient treated with tofacitinib. The source of these receptors is a human donor with alopecia areata.

This sequence joins TRBV13 and TRBJ2-1; D may be TRBD2 (6 bases). The CDR3 is 12 amino acids. CDR1 and CDR2 (germline): PRHDT, FYEKMQ (reference sequence). The V and J ends lost 5 bases and 6 bases respectively, with 8 bases between them. The CDR3 DNA follows: TGTGCCAGCAGCATTAGCGGCAATGAGCAGTTCTTC. Protein sequence: CASSISGNEQFF.

The V call is TRBV4-1, the J call TRBJ2-1; 7 bases fit TRBD2. This CDR3 region has 13 residues. V lost 1 base, J lost 8 bases, and 2 bases stayed unmatched. Germline CDR1 MGHRA, CDR2 YSYEKL. The CDR3 reads CASSQGGSDEQFF. The CDR3, as DNA: TGCGCCAGCAGCCAAGGCGGGAGCGATGAGCAGTTCTTC.

The chain carries TRBV10-2 and TRBJ1-1, with D uncertain. V was cut by 5 bases and J by 7 bases, with 20 bases left in between. In germline, CDR1 is WSHSY, CDR2 SAAADI. The CDR3 extends over 15 amino acids. This CDR3 reads CASSRRGARRSEAFF. CDR3 coding DNA: TGCGCCAGCAGTCGGCGGGGAGCCCGACGAAGTGAAGCTTTCTTT.

The chain carries TRBV10-1 and TRBJ2-3; TRBD1 or TRBD2 may be the D gene (5 bases each). In germline, CDR1 is WNHNN, CDR2 SYGVQD (reference sequence). The CDR3 runs 15 residues. The V gene lost 6 bases and the J gene lost 4 bases, with 17 bases spanning the gap. CDR3 residues: CASSNTPGSADTQYF. CDR3 in DNA: TGCGCCAGCAGCAACACCCCAGGGAGTGCAGATACGCAGTATTTT.

The V call is TRBV29-1, the J call TRBJ2-7; D call uncertain. Germline lookup yields CDR1 SQVTM and CDR2 ANQGSEA. This CDR3 has 11 residues. The germline V and J ends were trimmed by 2 bases and 3 bases, with 5 bases remaining between them. The CDR3, as DNA: TGCAGCGTTGAAAAGGACTACGAGCAGTACTTC. It is translated as CSVEKDYEQYF.

V and J are TRBV9 and TRBJ2-3; unclear D gene. Germline V lookup: CDR1 SGDLS, CDR2 YYNGEE. CDR3 size: 15 residues. The V gene lost 0 bases and the J gene lost 2 bases, with 10 bases spanning the gap. CDR3 DNA sequence: TGTGCCAGCAGCGTAGGGGCCAGCCCCACAGATACGCAGTATTTT. Translating gives CASSVGASPTDTQYF.

This sequence joins TRBV6-5 and TRBJ2-1, with 9 bases fitting TRBD2. Germline values: CDR1 MNHEY, CDR2 SVGAGI. This CDR3 is 13 amino acids long. Trimming cost V 11 bases and J 9 bases; bases outside gene matches: 11. The CDR3 nucleotides read TGTGCCTCCGCGGCGGGAGGGACTAGTGAGCAGTTCTTC. This translates into CASAAGGTSEQFF.

The chain is built from TRBV18 and TRBJ2-7, with TRBD1 matching over 8 bases. This CDR3 is 15 amino acids long. CDR1 is KGHSH and CDR2 is LQKENI in the germline V gene. The ends lost 2 bases at V and 2 bases at J; junction bases unmatched: 5. The DNA of the CDR3 is TGTGCCAGCTCACCATGGGACAGGCGTCCCTACGAGCAGTACTTC. Residues: CASSPWDRRPYEQYF.

The genes are TRBV29-1 and TRBJ2-7; 10 bases align to TRBD1. CDR1 and CDR2 from the germline V gene are SQVTM and ANQGSEA. The CDR3 loop spans 15 amino acids. V lost 4 bases to trimming and J lost 3 bases; unmatched junction nucleotides: 9. The CDR3 DNA reads as TGCAGCGTTGGATCGGGGACAGGGGACCTCTACGAGCAGTACTTC. Protein product: CSVGSGTGDLYEQYF.

A single count supports this clone. V is TRBV27 and J is TRBJ2-7; a weak D match, TRBD1 (5 bases). The germline V gene has CDR1 MNHEY and CDR2 SMNVEV (reference sequence). This CDR3 has 13 amino acids. The germline V and J ends were trimmed by 2 bases and 4 bases, with 9 bases remaining between them. The CDR3 coding sequence is TGTGCCAGCAGTTTAGGGGCAGCGTACGAGCAGTACTTC. Its translation: CASSLGAAYEQYF.

The chain couples TRBV29-1 to TRBJ2-3, with TRBD1 matching over 7 bases. The length of the CDR3 is 14 residues. J gave up 6 bases and V 5 bases, and 11 bases lay outside the gene matches. Germline assignment: CDR1 SQVTM and CDR2 ANQGSEA. The CDR3 DNA reads TGCAGCGTTCGGGACAGATATCGTTCGGATACGCAGTATTTT. Translation gives CSVRDRYRSDTQYF.

The rearrangement joins TRBV21-1 to TRBJ2-7; the table names TRBD2, a call not compared with the DNA. TRBV21-1 is given as a pseudogene. CDR3 size: 18 residues. Here the CDR3 reads CASSKVCEAGGPPSQQYF. The CDR3 bases are TGTGCCAGCAGCAAAGTATGTGAAGCGGGAGGCCCGCCTTCCCAGCAGTACTTC.

The chain has TRBV30 and TRBJ2-5; D perhaps matches TRBD2 (5 bases). The CDR3 contains 14 residues. Germline V gives CDR1 GTSNPN, CDR2 SVGIG (reference sequence). V lost 0 bases, J lost 2 bases, and 10 bases lay in between. The CDR3 DNA reads TGTGCCTGGAGTGTTCCGGACTTACAAGAGACCCAGTACTTC. Residues: CAWSVPDLQETQYF.

This clone came up a few times. V gene TRBV29-1 combines with J gene TRBJ2-7; the match to TRBD2 covers 11 bases. Germline assignment: CDR1 SQVTM and CDR2 ANQGSEA. The J segment lost 0 bases and the V segment lost 3 bases, leaving 1 base of the junction unmatched. This CDR3 contains 14 residues. CDR3 residues: CSVDTSGSSYEQYF. CDR3 bases: TGCAGCGTTGATACTAGCGGGAGCTCCTACGAGCAGTACTTC.